The 32 T cell receptor beta chains presented below share a single source sample, sequenced in a study of cytomegalovirus exposure and HLA in healthy donors. Both 60 Vbeta primers and 13 Jbeta primers went into the PCR. The data were produced by immunoSEQ multiplex PCR, yet TCRdb's version contains in-frame clones alone and is incomplete. Of around 170,000 clones in the sample, roughly 80% were seen once. Sequencing was carried out using PBMCs. These receptors were taken from a man aged 40-49 years in good health and CMV-seropositive.

The chain joins TRBV9 to TRBJ2-1, with a possible D match to TRBD1 (5 bases). V was shortened by 2 bases and J by 7 bases, with 16 bases between the two germline ends. The length of the CDR3 is 15 residues. From germline, CDR1 is SGDLS and CDR2 YYNGEE. CDR3 residues: CASSVIPGLTNEQFF. As DNA, the CDR3 is TGTGCCAGCAGCGTGATCCCAGGGTTGACGAATGAGCAGTTCTTC.

V and J are TRBV18 and TRBJ2-7; 7 positions agree with TRBD1. The CDR3 runs 17 residues. The V and J ends lost 6 bases and 3 bases, in that order; junction bases with no gene match: 17. CDR1 and CDR2 (germline): KGHSH, LQKENI. CDR3 DNA: TGTGCCAGCTCGCAAAAACCTCCCCGGGACAGCCGCTACGAGCAGTACTTC. Protein product: CASSQKPPRDSRYEQYF.

CDR3 in DNA: TGTGCCAGCAGTGCCTTACACAGGGGACCAGATACGCAGTATTTT. This translates into CASSALHRGPDTQYF. The chain joins TRBV25-1 to TRBJ2-3, with 7 nucleotides matching TRBD1. CDR1 MGHDK and CDR2 SYGVNS come from the germline V gene. The CDR3 totals 15 residues. The V and J ends lost 4 bases and 4 bases, in that order; junction bases with no gene match: 8.

The gene calls are TRBV4-3 and TRBJ1-4, with 9 bases identical to TRBD1. CDR1 is LGHNA, CDR2 YSLEER, per germline. V trimming: 4 bases; J trimming: 7 bases; junction bases outside the gene matches: 7. The CDR3 has 15 residues. The CDR3 protein is CASSRGTGLGEKLFF. Here the CDR3 DNA reads TGCGCCAGCAGCCGCGGGACAGGGCTAGGTGAAAAACTGTTTTTT.

This chain links TRBV9 with TRBJ1-6; D not certain. This CDR3 region has 15 residues. The germline gives CDR1 SGDLS, CDR2 YYNGEE. Trimming stripped 3 bases from V and 9 bases from J, with 16 bases between. The CDR3 DNA reads as TGTGCCAGCAGCGGGGTTGGAGGGATAGGTTCACCCCTCCACTTT. It is translated as CASSGVGGIGSPLHF.

The J gene is TRBJ1-5, the V gene TRBV15; D is ambiguous. CDR3 size: 14 residues. Germline assignment: CDR1 LNHNV and CDR2 YYDKDF (reference sequence). Trimming removed 0 bases at V and 7 bases at J, with 10 bases between. CDR3 coding DNA: TGTGCCACCAGCAGAGATAACCGACAACAGCCCCAGCATTTT. Protein product: CATSRDNRQQPQHF.

This clone was recorded a few times. This chain links TRBV28 with TRBJ1-5; 9 bases match TRBD1. V lost 5 bases to trimming and J lost 7 bases; unmatched junction nucleotides: 6. The CDR3 spans 14 residues. The germline CDR1 and CDR2 sequences are MDHEN and SYDVKM. In DNA form, the CDR3 reads TGTGCCAGCAGTGGTACAGGGGGCTGGCAGCCCCAGCATTTT. Translating gives CASSGTGGWQPQHF.

The chain employs TRBV5-1 and TRBJ2-1, with 13 nucleotides matching TRBD2. The ends lost 4 bases at V and 9 bases at J; junction bases unmatched: 4. CDR1 SGHRS and CDR2 YFSETQ come from the germline V gene. The CDR3 is made up of 14 amino acids. In DNA, the CDR3 is TGCGCCAGCAGCACTAGCGGGGGGGCCTTTGAGCAGTTCTTC. This gives the protein CASSTSGGAFEQFF.

The genes are TRBV28 and TRBJ1-5; D gene unclear. The V gene lost 7 bases and the J gene lost 2 bases, with 9 bases spanning the gap. The CDR3 is made up of 13 amino acids. CDR1 MDHEN and CDR2 SYDVKM come from the germline V gene. Here the CDR3 reads CASTKLRNQPQHF. CDR3 bases: TGTGCCAGCACTAAACTCCGCAATCAGCCCCAGCATTTT.

The CDR3 loop is CASSLVSGGSYNEQFF. The CDR3, as DNA: TGCGCCAGCAGCTTGGTTTCCGGGGGGAGCTACAATGAGCAGTTCTTC. This chain connects TRBV5-1 to TRBJ2-1; 7 bases align to TRBD2. The J segment lost 3 bases and the V segment lost 0 bases, leaving 6 bases of the junction unmatched. The CDR3 length is 16 residues. CDR1 is SGHRS and CDR2 is YFSETQ in the germline V gene.

As to this clone: One end of the junction varies from germline; a read error may be responsible. The chain joins TRBV7-7 to TRBJ2-2, with D perhaps TRBD2 (6 bases). The CDR3 runs 13 residues. Germline V gives CDR1 SSHAT, CDR2 FNYEAQ (reference sequence). CDR3 DNA sequence: TGTGCTAGCAGCGCGGGACTTACCGGGGAGCTGTTTTTT. It is translated as CASSAGLTGELFF.

The CDR3 nucleotides read TGTGCCAGCAGGGCCTGGACAGGGTACGAGCAGTACTTC. Amino acids: CASRAWTGYEQYF. This chain connects TRBV27 to TRBJ2-7; 8 nucleotides line up with TRBD1. The CDR3 is made up of 13 amino acids. Germline values: CDR1 MNHEY, CDR2 SMNVEV (reference sequence). Trimming removed 6 bases from V and 4 bases from J; junction bases left unmatched: 5.

This sequence joins TRBV19 and TRBJ1-2; D call uncertain. Trimming took 6 bases from V and 2 from J, leaving 7 bases between them. Germline CDR1 reads LNHDA; CDR2 reads SQIVND (reference sequence). The length of the CDR3 is 12 residues. CDR3 bases: TGTGCCAGTAGCCTCGAGAACTATGGCTACACCTTC. This codes for CASSLENYGYTF.

In its sample, this clone was seen once. The V gene is TRBV28, the J gene TRBJ2-7; D is possibly TRBD2 (5 bases). Trimming shortened V by 3 bases and J by 5 bases, and 8 bases separated the two germline ends. Germline V lookup: CDR1 MDHEN, CDR2 SYDVKM. The CDR3 contains 12 residues. CDR3 nucleotide sequence: TGTGCCAGCAGTTTGCGGAGGAACGAGCAGTACTTC. It yields the protein CASSLRRNEQYF.

The CDR3 DNA reads TGTGCCAGCAGTGCTACGGGAACCTACGAGCAGTACTTC. Translation: CASSATGTYEQYF. This sequence joins TRBV25-1 and TRBJ2-7; D is possibly TRBD2 (5 bases). Trimming cost V 4 bases and J 2 bases, with 9 bases left between them. The CDR3 is 13 residues long. Germline V gene sequence: CDR1 MGHDK, CDR2 SYGVNS.

The chain couples TRBV18 to TRBJ2-5; maybe TRBD1 (6 bases). Trimming took off 2 bases at V and 2 bases at J, with 12 bases between the two ends. Germline CDR1 KGHSH, CDR2 LQKENI. The CDR3 is 15 residues long. The CDR3 spells CASSPMGALQETQYF. In DNA form, the CDR3 reads TGTGCCAGCTCACCAATGGGGGCGCTGCAAGAGACCCAGTACTTC.

This clone was seen once. The chain recombines TRBV12-5 with TRBJ2-1, with 9 nucleotides matching TRBD2. The CDR3 contains 16 residues. The ends lost 5 bases at V and 0 bases at J; junction bases unmatched: 5. Germline values: CDR1 LGHNT, CDR2 FRNRAP. The CDR3 nucleotides are TGTGCTAGTGGTCCTAGCGGGACGAGCTCCTACAATGAGCAGTTCTTC. Its protein product is CASGPSGTSSYNEQFF.

This chain joins TRBV6-5 and TRBJ2-7, with 7 bases identical to TRBD1. Losses at the gene ends were 4 bases for V and 5 bases for J; bases not matched to a gene: 8. CDR1 MNHEY and CDR2 SVGAGI come from the germline V gene. The CDR3 loop spans 14 amino acids. CDR3 residues: CASSFGTVWDEQYF. In DNA form, the CDR3 reads TGTGCCAGCAGTTTCGGGACAGTTTGGGACGAGCAGTACTTC.

The chain carries TRBV12-5 and TRBJ2-3, with 11 bases fitting TRBD2. J was trimmed by 7 bases and V by 5 bases; bases with no gene match: 11. This CDR3 has 16 residues. The germline V gene has CDR1 LGHNT and CDR2 FRNRAP. The CDR3: CASGLRVGLAEYTQYF. CDR3 sequence (DNA): TGTGCTAGTGGTCTCCGAGTGGGACTAGCGGAATATACGCAGTATTTT.

The chain couples TRBV6-5 to TRBJ2-7; no clear D. The V gene lost 2 bases and the J gene lost 6 bases, with 5 bases spanning the gap. The CDR3 contains 11 residues. CDR1 is MNHEY and CDR2 is SVGAGI in the germline V gene. The CDR3 region is CASSYLSEQYF. CDR3 coding DNA: TGTGCCAGCAGTTACCTAAGCGAGCAGTACTTC.

The chain couples TRBV2 to TRBJ2-7; 14 positions match TRBD2. From germline, CDR1 is SNHLY and CDR2 FYNNEI. The V segment lost 3 bases and the J segment 3 bases; nucleotides outside the gene matches: 7. The CDR3 has 17 amino acids. The CDR3 region is CASSDRLAGGLDYEQYF. DNA of the CDR3: TGTGCCAGCAGTGACAGACTAGCGGGGGGGTTGGACTACGAGCAGTACTTC.

The chain couples TRBV30 to TRBJ2-7; 9 bases align to TRBD1. Germline V gene data show CDR1 as GTSNPN and CDR2 as SVGIG (reference sequence). The J segment lost 6 bases and the V segment lost 3 bases, leaving 6 bases of the junction unmatched. The CDR3 has 13 residues. This CDR3 is CAWRAGTGPEQYF. Written as DNA, the CDR3 is TGTGCCTGGAGGGCCGGGACAGGGCCCGAGCAGTACTTC.

This chain uses TRBV29-1 with TRBJ1-1; D is possibly TRBD1 (6 bases). This CDR3 is built from 13 residues. Trimming removed 6 bases at V and 1 base at J, with 12 bases between. Germline V gene data show CDR1 as SQVTM and CDR2 as ANQGSEA. The CDR3 loop reads CSVKRGRNTEAFF. CDR3 DNA: TGCAGCGTCAAGAGGGGGAGGAACACTGAAGCTTTCTTT.

The chain recombines TRBV27 with TRBJ2-3; the match to TRBD2 covers 13 bases. CDR1 and CDR2 from the germline V gene are MNHEY and SMNVEV (reference sequence). The V segment lost 6 bases and the J segment 4 bases; nucleotides outside the gene matches: 10. This CDR3 is built from 17 residues. DNA of the CDR3: TGTGCCAGCAGACAAACACTAGCGGGGGGGATCTCAGATACGCAGTATTTT. Protein sequence: CASRQTLAGGISDTQYF.

In its sample, this clone was seen once. CDR3: CASSQWTGDGYTF. In DNA, the CDR3 is TGTGCCAGTAGTCAGTGGACAGGGGATGGCTACACCTTC. The chain couples TRBV19 to TRBJ1-2; 9 nucleotides agree with TRBD1. J gave up 6 bases and V 5 bases, and 4 bases lay outside the gene matches. Germline values: CDR1 LNHDA, CDR2 SQIVND (reference sequence). CDR3 length: 13 residues.

The V and J genes are TRBV27 and TRBJ1-3; TRBD1 aligns across 7 bases. Trimming cost V 8 bases and J 2 bases; bases outside gene matches: 12. CDR1 is MNHEY and CDR2 is SMNVEV in the germline V gene (reference sequence). The CDR3 is made up of 16 amino acids. DNA of the CDR3: TGTGCCAGCCCAACCCCCGTGACAGGGACTGGAAACACCATATATTTT. It translates to CASPTPVTGTGNTIYF.

This clone was seen once. The rearrangement links TRBV4-3 to TRBJ2-7; 13 bases are shared with TRBD2. J was trimmed by 4 bases and V by 1 base; bases with no gene match: 10. The CDR3 covers 18 residues. CDR1 is LGHNA and CDR2 is YSLEER in the germline V gene. As DNA, the CDR3 is TGCGCCAGCAGCCAAGTACCACTAGCGGGGGGGCCCATGTACGAGCAGTACTTC. Its translation: CASSQVPLAGGPMYEQYF.

A single count supports this clone. The chain joins TRBV28 to TRBJ2-7, with TRBD1 identical over 9 bases. Unmatched junction bases numbered 6, after V lost 0 bases and J lost 0 bases. Germline CDR1 reads MDHEN; CDR2 reads SYDVKM. The CDR3 spans 17 residues. CDR3 bases: TGTGCCAGCAGTTTATGGGGGACAGGGAAAATCTCCTACGAGCAGTACTTC. This gives the protein CASSLWGTGKISYEQYF.

This sequence joins TRBV18 and TRBJ2-1; no definite D call. The germline gives CDR1 KGHSH, CDR2 LQKENI. V lost 2 bases, J lost 6 bases, and 8 bases lay in between. The CDR3 has 13 residues. The CDR3 sequence is CASSPYVSNEQFF. The CDR3 DNA sequence: TGTGCCAGCTCACCATATGTCAGCAATGAGCAGTTCTTC. The full variable domain, its missing parts supplied by reference TRBV18 and TRBJ2-1, is NAGVMQNPRHLVRRRGQEARLRCSPMKGHSHVYWYRQLPEEGLKFMVYLQKENIIDESGMPKERFSAEFPKEGPSILRIQQVVRGDSAAYFCASSPYVSNEQFFGPGTRLTVL.

CDR3 sequence reads: CASSLPGNYEQYF. The CDR3 region has the DNA TGTGCCAGCAGCTTGCCCGGGAACTACGAGCAGTACTTC. This sequence joins TRBV5-4 and TRBJ2-7; maybe TRBD2 (5 bases). V dropped 1 base and J dropped 3 bases, with 8 bases sitting between them. CDR1 and CDR2 from the germline V gene are SGHNT and YYREEE (reference sequence). The length of the CDR3 is 13 residues.

This clone has a handful of counts. The rearrangement joins TRBV29-1 to TRBJ1-2; 8 nucleotides line up with TRBD1. The germline V gene encodes CDR1 SQVTM and CDR2 ANQGSEA. The CDR3 totals 15 residues. The ends lost 1 base at V and 2 bases at J; junction bases unmatched: 6. The CDR3 reads CSVEVRRDRNYGYTF. In nucleotides, the CDR3 is TGCAGCGTTGAAGTTCGCCGGGACAGGAACTATGGCTACACCTTC.

In this sample, this clone turned up once. The chain uses TRBV7-2 and TRBJ1-1; the D gene is possibly TRBD1 (6 bases). The CDR3 runs to 14 residues. Germline V gives CDR1 SGHTA, CDR2 FQGNSA. Trimming cost V 5 bases and J 4 bases, with 14 bases left between them. The CDR3 DNA sequence: TGTGCCAGCAGCCTCGGGCAGGGGACCACTGAAGCTTTCTTT. Protein product: CASSLGQGTTEAFF.